Listed below are T cell receptor beta chains from one sample, sequenced in a study of blood T cell repertoires in COVID-19. Assay: immunoSEQ multiplex PCR; the TCRdb copy retains only in-frame clones and omits some. Of approximately 98,000 clones in the sample, roughly 82% were seen once. The material sequenced was peripheral blood. Every receptor here comes from a man older than 75 with acute or convalescent COVID-19. CDR3s include the opening cysteine and the closing phenylalanine or tryptophan. Fields, in order: J gene, D gene, clone size, V gene, CDR3 DNA, CDR3 protein. A D gene is named only where the DNA matches it firmly. A clone size is listed for some rows: how often the clone was seen (once, few, many), or a class if it is expanded.

TRBJ1-2	.	few	TRBV27	TGTGCCAGCAGTTCGGGACACCAGGGGAACTATGGCTACACCTTC	CASSSGHQGNYGYTF
TRBJ1-6	.	.	TRBV27	TGTGCCAGCAGGCCGGTTGTGGGGGGCCTCCACTTT	CASRPVVGGLHF
TRBJ2-2	.	.	TRBV30	TGTGCCTGGAGTGTTTCTAGCGCAGGCACCGGGGAGCTGTTTTTT	CAWSVSSAGTGELFF
TRBJ1-1	.	.	TRBV6-6	TGTGCCAGCACCCGGGAGGGTACTGAAGCTTTCTTT	CASTREGTEAFF
TRBJ1-1	.	.	TRBV19	TGTGCCAGTAGTATTAAGACAGTGAACACTGAAGCTTTCTTT	CASSIKTVNTEAFF
TRBJ1-6	.	.	TRBV6-5	TGTGCCAGCAGTTGGGGGGTAGAGGGTTCACCCCTCCACTTT	CASSWGVEGSPLHF
TRBJ1-2	TRBD1	.	TRBV10-3	TGTGCCATCAGTGGGACAGGGAATGGCTACACCTTC	CAISGTGNGYTF
TRBJ1-5	.	.	TRBV7-2	TGTGCCAGCAGCTTTAGGACACCCGGTGGGGTAGATCAGCCCCAGCATTTT	CASSFRTPGGVDQPQHF
TRBJ2-7	TRBD2	.	TRBV11-2	TGTGCCAGCAGCTTACCTAGCGGGGATATACCCTACGAGCAGTACTTC	CASSLPSGDIPYEQYF
TRBJ2-3	TRBD2	once	TRBV19	TGTGCCAGTAGTTCCGGACTAGCGGGTACCACAGATACGCAGTATTTT	CASSSGLAGTTDTQYF
TRBJ1-1	.	.	TRBV5-1	TGCGCCAGCAGCTTGGATGTACAGGCGAACACTGAAGCTTTCTTT	CASSLDVQANTEAFF
TRBJ1-2	TRBD1	once	TRBV28	TGTGCCAGCAGTTTGTTCGTCCCAACCTCCAGACAGGGATCCAACTATGGCTACACCTTC	CASSLFVPTSRQGSNYGYTF
TRBJ1-3	.	.	TRBV11-2	TGTGCCAGCAGGGTCAGTGGAAACACCATATATTTT	CASRVSGNTIYF
TRBJ1-1	.	.	TRBV18	TGTGCCAGCTCCCTTTTACAGGGGAACACTGAAGCTTTCTTT	CASSLLQGNTEAFF
TRBJ2-1	TRBD1	.	TRBV5-4	TGTGCCAGCAGTTACGGAGGGACAGGGGGCTACAATGAGCAGTTCTTC	CASSYGGTGGYNEQFF
TRBJ2-7	TRBD1	few	TRBV5-5	TGTGCCAGCAGCTTACAGGGGGCGTACGAGCAGTACTTC	CASSLQGAYEQYF
TRBJ1-1	.	.	TRBV2	TGTGCCAGCGGAGTAGGGGGGAACACTGAAGCTTTCTTT	CASGVGGNTEAFF
TRBJ1-6	.	few	TRBV15	TGTGCCACCAGCAGGGTACAGGTGGGGCGATCACCCCTCCACTTT	CATSRVQVGRSPLHF
TRBJ1-1	TRBD1	.	TRBV4-1	TGCGCCAGCAGCCAAGATGGAAACAGGGGATTCGACACTGAAGCTTTCTTT	CASSQDGNRGFDTEAFF
TRBJ1-1	.	.	TRBV4-1	TGCGCCAGCAGCCAATTGTCTGGCACCATGAACACTGAAGCTTTCTTT	CASSQLSGTMNTEAFF
TRBJ1-3	TRBD1	.	TRBV9	TGTGCCAGCAGCATCGGACAGGAGTCGTACGGAAACACCATATATTTT	CASSIGQESYGNTIYF
TRBJ2-3	TRBD2	.	TRBV3-1/TRBV3-2	TGTGCCAGCAGCCAAGGAGCGGGGCCCACAGATACGCAGTATTTT	CASSQGAGPTDTQYF
TRBJ1-5	.	.	TRBV30	TGTGCCTGGAGTACCTCAGGGAATCAGCCCCAGCATTTT	CAWSTSGNQPQHF
TRBJ1-2	.	.	TRBV12-3/TRBV12-4	TGTGCCAGCACTCTCCAGGCCTTCTATGGCTACACCTTC	CASTLQAFYGYTF
TRBJ2-1	.	few	TRBV29-1	TGCAGCGTTGTGGGGGCGAGCTCCTACAATGAGCAGTTCTTC	CSVVGASSYNEQFF
TRBJ2-6	.	.	TRBV28	TGTGCCAGCAGTTTACCGGGCCTAGCCTCTGGGGCCAACGTCCTGACTTTC	CASSLPGLASGANVLTF
TRBJ1-4	.	.	TRBV30	TGTGCCTGGAGTCCCCATCAGGGGATGACTAATGAAAAACTGTTTTTT	CAWSPHQGMTNEKLFF
TRBJ2-1	TRBD2	.	TRBV2	TGTGCCAGCAGTTTCTCGGGACTAGCGGGGGTGTACAATGAGCAGTTCTTC	CASSFSGLAGVYNEQFF
TRBJ2-5	TRBD1	once	TRBV7-2	TGTGCCAGCAGCACCCAACAGGGGGTCCGGACCCAGTACTTC	CASSTQQGVRTQYF
TRBJ2-1	TRBD1	once	TRBV19	TGTGCCAGTAGAAACCCCCGGGACAGGGGAGGCAATGAGCAGTTCTTC	CASRNPRDRGGNEQFF
TRBJ2-2	TRBD2	.	TRBV4-3	TGCGCCAGCAGCCACGCTAGCGGACCTACCGGGGAGCTGTTTTTT	CASSHASGPTGELFF
TRBJ1-2	TRBD1	.	TRBV27	TGTGCCAGCAGTTCAGGGGGCGCTGGCTACACCTTC	CASSSGGAGYTF
TRBJ2-7	TRBD2	.	TRBV4-3	TGCGCCAGCAGCCAAGCCCCAACTAGCGGAAGCTCCTACGAGCAGTACTTC	CASSQAPTSGSSYEQYF
TRBJ2-1	.	.	TRBV27	TGTGCCAGCAGTCCTCGGACAGCCTACAATGAGCAGTTCTTC	CASSPRTAYNEQFF
TRBJ2-7	TRBD1	.	TRBV11-2	TGTGCCAGCAGCTTAGGCAGGGCGGACAGGAGGCTCCCGGAGCAGTACTTC	CASSLGRADRRLPEQYF
TRBJ1-1	.	.	TRBV9	TGTGCCAGCAGCGTAGTCCGCGTACGTGGAGTGTGGGCTTTCTTT	CASSVVRVRGVWAFF
TRBJ2-7	.	.	TRBV9	TGTGCCAGCAGCGTAGGAGGGAGCTCCTACGAGCAGTACTTC	CASSVGGSSYEQYF
TRBJ1-1	.	.	TRBV9	TGTGCCAGCAGCGTAGTAGGGGCTGGTAACACTGAAGCTTTCTTT	CASSVVGAGNTEAFF
TRBJ2-2	.	.	TRBV27	TGTGCCAGCAGTGCTTTAGCTACCGGGGAGCTGTTTTTT	CASSALATGELFF
TRBJ2-1	.	.	TRBV5-6	TGTGCCAGCAGCTTTGGGGGGTCCCAGGGTGAGCAGTTCTTC	CASSFGGSQGEQFF
TRBJ1-5	.	.	TRBV5-8	TGTGCCAGCAGCTTGCCGAATCAGCCCCAGCATTTT	CASSLPNQPQHF
TRBJ1-2	TRBD1	.	TRBV29-1	TGCAGCGTTGAAGCGCCCGGGACAGGGGTCGGCTACACCTTC	CSVEAPGTGVGYTF
TRBJ1-6	.	.	TRBV3-1/TRBV3-2	TGTGCCAGCAGCCCCCCACGGGGTGTTTTTTCACCCCTCCACTTT	CASSPPRGVFSPLHF
TRBJ2-4	.	.	TRBV6-4	TGTGCCAGCAGTGCCCAGGGGAATGACCTCTCCTTAGGCAAAAACATTCAGTACTTC	CASSAQGNDLSLGKNIQYF
TRBJ2-2	.	.	TRBV7-2	TGTGCCAGCAGTTACCGACAGACCGGGGAGCTGTTTTTT	CASSYRQTGELFF
TRBJ2-2	.	once	TRBV19	TGTGCCAGTGCCCTAGGGAACACCGGGGAGCTGTTTTTT	CASALGNTGELFF
TRBJ2-7	TRBD2	.	TRBV7-2	TGTGCCAGCAGCCCGGGACTAGCGGGGCCCATTCTGAACTTC	CASSPGLAGPILNF
TRBJ2-1	.	.	TRBV7-9	TGTGCCAGCCCCCCCGAGGGAAATGAGCAGTTCTTC	CASPPEGNEQFF
TRBJ2-6	.	.	TRBV5-1	TGCGCCAGCAGCTTGGCCGGGGGGCAAGTCGTCCTGACTTTC	CASSLAGGQVVLTF
TRBJ2-1	TRBD2	.	TRBV5-1	TGCGCCAGCAGCTTGTTCGCTAGCGGGAGTGTAAATGAGCAGTTCTTC	CASSLFASGSVNEQFF
TRBJ1-1	.	.	TRBV12-3/TRBV12-4	TGTGCCAGCAGTTTAGTCGGGGGATCTGCAGCTTTCTTT	CASSLVGGSAAFF
TRBJ1-5	.	.	TRBV6-5	TGTGCCAGCAGCGGACAGTACAATCAGCCCCAGCATTTT	CASSGQYNQPQHF
TRBJ1-4	.	.	TRBV30	TGTGCCTGGAGTGCTGACATGGGGCTTAATGAAAAACTGTTTTTT	CAWSADMGLNEKLFF
TRBJ1-5	.	.	TRBV6-5	TGTGCCAGCAGGGGACACCGGACGGGCAATCAGCCCCAGCATTTT	CASRGHRTGNQPQHF
TRBJ2-5	.	.	TRBV30	TGTGCCTGGGGGCGGATGGAGACCCAGTACTTC	CAWGRMETQYF
TRBJ2-7	.	.	TRBV27	TGTGCCAGCAGTCTCCGGTCGCCCTACGAGCAGTACTTC	CASSLRSPYEQYF
TRBJ1-5	.	once	TRBV15	TGTGCCACCAGCAGAGCCAATAGCAATCAGCCCCAGCATTTT	CATSRANSNQPQHF
TRBJ2-5	TRBD2	.	TRBV24-1	TGTGCCACCAGTGACGGGGGGGTCCGAGAGACCCAGTACTTC	CATSDGGVRETQYF
TRBJ1-4	TRBD1	once	TRBV7-2	TGTGCCAGCAGGACAGGGCTTACACTCGGTGAAAAACTGTTTTTT	CASRTGLTLGEKLFF
TRBJ1-1	.	.	TRBV29-1	TGCAGCGTTGACGGGGAGAGGCGAACTGAAGCTTTCTTT	CSVDGERRTEAFF